This T cell receptor beta chain was documented in a study of blood T cell repertoires in COVID-19 (TCRdb year 2020). General notes on the study: Samples from collaborators originated in the United States, Italy and Spain and spanned both the acute and convalescent phases of COVID-19. Deeply sampled blood TCRbeta repertoires from subjects exposed to, actively infected with, or recovered from COVID-19 were included in the dataset. The prospective study material was composed of cDNA or gDNA derived from T cells, B-cell-depleted T cells, or PBMCs. Where available, HLA class I and class II types were obtained from metadata supplied by the sample provider rather than from assay-based typing. Nearly every sample came with metadata listing a de-identified subject ID, COVID-19 status, age in years and sex. Samples were obtained from the ongoing ImmuneRACE study (first 160 participants) and from about 1,300 subjects provided by 6 global collaborators. The repertoires were released in a freely available public database meant as a resource for research on the immune response to SARS-CoV-2.

Each collaborating institution followed its own protocols to collect whole blood in K2EDTA tubes. For TCRbeta analysis, collaborators shipped samples as frozen whole blood, isolated PBMCs, or DNA extracted from either of those sample types. On the study overall, not on this receptor specifically: The amount of clinical and demographic metadata varied by source and participant and was provided uncurated.

Its CDR3 holds 14 amino acids, cysteine through phenylalanine. Of the read, only the CDR3 DNA is kept; its 42 bases are in frame from base 1. V drops 3 bases and J drops 5 bases, leaving 10 bases in between. The germline V gene gives CDR1 as KGHDR and CDR2 as SFDVKD. TCRbeta CDR3 regions were amplified from genomic DNA by means of the immunoSEQ Assay, a bias-controlled multiplex PCR. Processing in the source paper ran as follows. Within the assay, amplification of reference gene primers was used to estimate how many nucleated cells each sample contained. To quantify the absolute abundance of each unique TCRbeta CDR3 rearrangement, sequence reads were collapsed and filtered. For each sample, productive Simpson clonality was calculated as the square root of Simpson's diversity index over productive rearrangements. Held by TCRdb, this immuneACCESS table contains in-frame sequences only and omits some clones. Under half of the omission traces to an unresolved V gene where checked; the cause of the rest is unknown. V and J calls and clone size come straight from that table; D and trimming were deduced from the DNA. The sample has approximately 160,000 clones on record, around 83% of them singletons. Approximately 7% of the sample is held by the ten biggest clonotypes.

This clone was detected a few times. No antigen is known for it. No quality values exist for individual bases; no much larger clone is one base distant. The chain was built from TRBV24-1 and TRBJ1-5; a tentative D call is TRBD1 (5 bases match). The receptor comes from a man aged 50 to 59 with active or convalescent COVID-19. The source material was peripheral blood. The nucleotide sequence is given as TGTGCCACCAGTGATCTAGGAGGGGATCAGCCCCAGCATTTT. It specifies CATSDLGGDQPQHF.